The 18 T cell receptor beta chains listed next were all sequenced from one sample in a study of T cell repertoires in cytomegalovirus infection. TCRdb re-called the reads through MiXCR, storing one row per CDR3 protein. The sample has 350,000 to 550,000 distinct CDR3 sequences, under 40% seen once. What was sequenced was PBMCs. The receptors were sampled from a human donor in good health (CMV status not recorded). Some clones in this sample may be carry-over from other donors' samples.

The rearrangement uses TRBV7-8 and TRBJ1-1; unclear D gene. Germline V gene data show CDR1 as SGHVS and CDR2 as FQNEAQ. This CDR3 spans 15 amino acids. Trimming pared 5 bases from V and 5 bases from J, leaving 18 bases between. In DNA form, the CDR3 reads TGTGCCAGCAGCGCCGAGGGCGGGGTTCGGACTGAAGCTTTCTTT. It yields the protein CASSAEGGVRTEAFF.

The rearrangement links TRBV6-5 to TRBJ1-2; 8 bases are shared with TRBD1. This CDR3 has 16 amino acids. Per the germline V gene, CDR1 is MNHEY and CDR2 is SVGAGI. V shed 6 bases, J shed 4 bases, and the junction held 13 bases outside the gene matches. CDR3 loop: CASSINDAGTGYGYTF. CDR3 nucleotide sequence: TGTGCCAGCAGCATAAACGACGCCGGGACAGGCTATGGCTACACCTTC.

This clonotype was detected only a few times. V is TRBV7-8 and J is TRBJ2-5; TRBD1 agrees at 9 bases. V dropped 4 bases and J dropped 5; count of bases not matched to a gene: 8. CDR1 SGHVS and CDR2 FQNEAQ come from the germline V gene. This CDR3 comprises 15 residues. CDR3 residues: CASSSTGGGEETQYF. CDR3 DNA sequence: TGTGCCAGCAGCTCAACAGGGGGCGGAGAGGAGACCCAGTACTTC. Complete variable domain (other parts from reference TRBV7-8 and TRBJ2-5): GAGVSQSPRYKVAKRGQDVALRCDPISGHVSLFWYQQALGQGPEFLTYFQNEAQLDKSGLPSDRFFAERPEGSVSTLKIQRTQQEDSAVYLCASSSTGGGEETQYFGPGTRLLVL.

V gene TRBV7-9 combines with J gene TRBJ2-7, with D tentatively TRBD1 (6 bases). The length of the CDR3 is 13 residues. Germline lookup yields CDR1 SEHNR and CDR2 FQNEAQ (reference sequence). The V end lost 6 bases, the J end lost 4 bases, and 13 bases lay between the germline ends. CDR3 region: CASRSDSAYEQYF. The CDR3 nucleotides read TGTGCCAGCAGATCGGACAGTGCTTACGAGCAGTACTTC. The full variable domain, completed using reference TRBV7-9 and TRBJ2-7, is DTGVSQNPRHKITKRGQNVTFRCDPISEHNRLYWYRQTLGQGPEFLTYFQNEAQLEKSRLLSDRFSAERPKGSFSTLEIQRTEQGDSAMYLCASRSDSAYEQYFGPGTRLTVT.

The rearrangement joins TRBV9 to TRBJ2-3; the D gene could be TRBD1 or TRBD2 (5 bases each). The germline CDR1 and CDR2 sequences are SGDLS and YYNGEE. CDR3 length: 16 amino acids. Between the trimmed V and J ends, which lost 3 bases and 2 bases, there was a span of 16 bases. CDR3 sequence (DNA): TGTGCCAGCAGCGGGAGGACAAGACAGCCCACAGATACGCAGTATTTT. Its translation: CASSGRTRQPTDTQYF. The full variable domain, completed using reference TRBV9 and TRBJ2-3, is DSGVTQTPKHLITATGQRVTLRCSPRSGDLSVYWYQQSLDQGLQFLIQYYNGEERAKGNILERFSAQQFPDLHSELNLSSLELGDSALYFCASSGRTRQPTDTQYFGPGTRLTVL.

V and J are TRBV15 and TRBJ1-6; tentatively, D is TRBD1 (5 bases). The CDR3 extends over 15 amino acids. V was trimmed by 7 bases and J by 5 bases, leaving 15 bases between them. Per germline, CDR1 LNHNV and CDR2 YYDKDF (reference sequence). The CDR3 loop reads CATNSGRTHNSPLHF. CDR3 nucleotide sequence: TGTGCCACCAATTCAGGACGGACACATAATTCACCCCTCCACTTT.

This clonotype showed up just a few times. The DNA for the CDR3 is TGTGCCAGCACCCCCGGGGGACAGGGTGGCGAGACCCAGTACTTC. It encodes CASTPGGQGGETQYF. The rearrangement uses TRBV12-3 or TRBV12-4 and TRBJ2-5, with TRBD1 matching 9 bases. The ends lost 7 bases at V and 5 bases at J; junction bases unmatched: 11. The CDR3 loop spans 15 amino acids.

The CDR3: CATSPGQNTEAFF. The DNA for the CDR3 is TGTGCCACCAGCCCAGGGCAGAACACTGAAGCTTTCTTT. The V and J genes are TRBV24-1 and TRBJ1-1, with a possible D match to TRBD1 (5 bases). This CDR3 is built from 13 residues. V was cut by 7 bases and J by 1 base, with 9 bases left in between. The V gene's germline CDR1 is KGHDR and CDR2 SFDVKD.

This clonotype was detected a few times. V is TRBV29-1 and J is TRBJ2-7, with TRBD1 matching over 8 bases. CDR3 length: 16 amino acids. The ends lost 4 bases at V and 9 bases at J; junction bases unmatched: 20. CDR1 is SQVTM and CDR2 is ANQGSEA in the germline V gene. CDR3 in DNA: TGCAGCGTTGTTGATAATCCAGGACAGGGAAAAAAAGGGCAGTACTTC. Translating it yields CSVVDNPGQGKKGQYF.

This chain uses TRBV20-1 with TRBJ2-7; the D gene could be TRBD1 or TRBD2 (5 bases each). Per germline, CDR1 DFQATT and CDR2 SNEGSKA (reference sequence). V was clipped by 2 bases and J by 6 bases, with 11 bases between them. The CDR3 runs 12 residues. The CDR3 DNA follows: TGCAGTGCTAGACCGGACGGGGCCGAGCAGTACTTC. Its translation is CSARPDGAEQYF.

This chain joins TRBV4-3 and TRBJ2-3, with a tentative D call TRBD1 (5 bases). The CDR3 contains 14 residues. Trimming took off 5 bases at V and 5 bases at J, with 14 bases between the two ends. The germline V gene has CDR1 LGHNA and CDR2 YSLEER. CDR3 protein: CASSSLSDRDTQYF. DNA of the CDR3: TGCGCCAGCAGCAGTCTCAGCGACAGAGATACGCAGTATTTT.

The chain links TRBV6-2 or TRBV6-3 to TRBJ2-1; 7 nucleotides match TRBD2. CDR1 and CDR2 from the germline V gene are MNHEY and SVGEGT. The V and J ends lost 4 bases and 6 bases, in that order; junction bases with no gene match: 6. CDR3 length equals 14 residues. The CDR3 protein is CASSSGGGGNEQFF. The CDR3 DNA is TGTGCCAGCAGTTCGGGCGGGGGTGGCAATGAGCAGTTCTTC.

The chain couples TRBV23-1 to TRBJ2-5; weak D call: TRBD1 (6 bases). TRBV23-1 is an ORF; its function is uncertain. CDR3 length: 14 amino acids. Trimming removed 3 bases from V and 5 bases from J, with 13 bases in between. CDR3 region: CASSHRGSEETQYF. CDR3 DNA: TGCGCCAGCAGTCACAGGGGATCAGAGGAGACCCAGTACTTC.

This clonotype was counted a single time. With a much larger clone just one base away, this may be a read error. V usage is TRBV24-1 and J usage is TRBJ1-2; 8 nucleotides align to TRBD1. Germline loops: CDR1 KGHDR, CDR2 SFDVKD. The CDR3 runs 15 residues. The CDR3 region is CATSPGQGKGFGYSF. The CDR3 DNA is TGTGCCACCAGCCCAGGACAGGGAAAAGGTTTTGGCTACAGCTTC.

This clonotype was seen a handful of times. V and J are TRBV7-3 and TRBJ2-7; 7 bases are shared with TRBD1. The CDR3 is 14 residues long. V trimming: 2 bases; J trimming: 7 bases; junction bases outside the gene matches: 8. Per the germline V gene, CDR1 is SGHTA and CDR2 is FQGTGA. The CDR3 is CASSLWDSQEEQYF. The CDR3 DNA sequence: TGTGCCAGCAGCTTATGGGACAGCCAGGAGGAGCAGTACTTC. The full variable domain, in which reference TRBV7-3 and TRBJ2-7 provide the parts outside the CDR3, is GAGVSQTPSNKVTEKGKYVELRCDPISGHTALYWYRQSLGQGPEFLIYFQGTGAADDSGLPNDRFFAVRPEGSVSTLKIQRTERGDSAVYLCASSLWDSQEEQYFGPGTRLTVT.

This clonotype appeared many times. The chain couples TRBV7-9 to TRBJ1-5; D not resolved. Germline V gives CDR1 SEHNR, CDR2 FQNEAQ (reference sequence). The CDR3 spans 14 residues. Trimming stripped 2 bases from V and 2 bases from J, with 7 bases between. CDR3 loop: CASSLFGGNQPQHF. CDR3 DNA: TGTGCCAGCAGCTTATTTGGGGGCAATCAGCCCCAGCATTTT. Full variable domain (remainder filled in from reference TRBV7-9 and TRBJ1-5): DTGVSQNPRHKITKRGQNVTFRCDPISEHNRLYWYRQTLGQGPEFLTYFQNEAQLEKSRLLSDRFSAERPKGSFSTLEIQRTEQGDSAMYLCASSLFGGNQPQHFGDGTRLSIL.

The chain uses TRBV27 and TRBJ1-1, with unresolved D. CDR1 is MNHEY and CDR2 is SMNVEV in the germline V gene (reference sequence). The CDR3 has 16 amino acids. V was shortened by 4 bases and J by 0 bases, with 15 bases between the two germline ends. CDR3 nucleotide sequence: TGTGCCAGCAGTTCGGACTATTTGAGGCTGAACACTGAAGCTTTCTTT. Its translation: CASSSDYLRLNTEAFF.

J is TRBJ2-1 and V is TRBV6-2 or TRBV6-3, with 7 bases aligning to TRBD1. CDR1 and CDR2 from the germline V gene are MNHEY and SVGEGT. V was pared by 2 bases and J by 4 bases, with 8 bases of the junction left unmatched. The CDR3 sequence is 16 residues long. Written as DNA, the CDR3 is TGTGCCAGCAGTTACGTGAGACAGGGACCATACAATGAGCAGTTCTTC. It codes for CASSYVRQGPYNEQFF.